These 21 T cell receptor beta chains share one sample of origin, sequenced in a study of blood T cell repertoires in COVID-19. Libraries were prepared by immunoSEQ multiplex PCR; TCRdb keeps only in-frame clonotypes and omits some of them. The sample contains around 200,000 clones, 88% of which appear only once. The specimen sequenced was peripheral blood. The receptors come from a man younger than 35 with active or convalescent COVID-19.

The chain links TRBV4-1 to TRBJ2-3; tentative D call: TRBD2 (6 bases). Trimming stripped 0 bases from V and 2 bases from J, with 12 bases between. Per germline, CDR1 MGHRA and CDR2 YSYEKL. The CDR3 consists of 16 residues. CDR3 DNA sequence: TGCGCCAGCAGCCAAGATCCCCAGCGGGCCACAGATACGCAGTATTTT. This translates into CASSQDPQRATDTQYF.

The chain links TRBV3-1 (or the pseudogene TRBV3-2) to TRBJ1-2; 7 nucleotides align to TRBD1. V trimming: 3 bases; J trimming: 3 bases; junction bases outside the gene matches: 10. Looked up from germline, CDR1 is LGHDT and CDR2 is YNNKEL (reference sequence). The CDR3 length is 16 residues. The CDR3 region is CASSQETTGRDYGYTF. For the CDR3, the DNA is TGTGCCAGCAGCCAGGAAACGACAGGGCGGGACTATGGCTACACCTTC.

V usage is TRBV7-2 and J usage is TRBJ2-3, with 8 bases matching TRBD2. The CDR3 is 20 amino acids. Germline CDR1 SGHTA, CDR2 FQGNSA. The V gene end was trimmed by 0 bases and the J gene end by 1 base; junction bases not matched to a gene: 15. This CDR3 reads CASSLAFRSGGALGTDTQYF. The CDR3 DNA follows: TGTGCCAGCAGCTTAGCCTTCCGGAGCGGGGGAGCTCTCGGCACAGATACGCAGTATTTT.

The V gene is TRBV7-9, the J gene TRBJ2-7, with 9 bases identical to TRBD1. After removal of 5 bases from V and 5 bases from J, the junction contained 13 bases not matched to a gene. Germline CDR1 and CDR2: SEHNR and FQNEAQ (reference sequence). The CDR3 length is 16 residues. The CDR3 coding sequence is TGTGCCAGCAGCCACCCGATGGGACAGGGTATCGACGAGCAGTACTTC. Translation gives CASSHPMGQGIDEQYF.

The chain links TRBV18 to TRBJ1-5; weak D call: TRBD1 (6 bases). Looked up from germline, CDR1 is KGHSH and CDR2 is LQKENI. CDR3 length equals 15 residues. V lost 2 bases and J lost 4, with 12 bases in between. The CDR3 region has the DNA TGTGCCAGCTCACCAACGGGGGGCGAAAATCAGCCCCAGCATTTT. Its translation: CASSPTGGENQPQHF.

The chain recombines TRBV6-5 with TRBJ1-5, with 7 bases aligning to TRBD1. After removal of 6 bases from V and 7 bases from J, the junction contained 9 bases not matched to a gene. The V gene's germline CDR1 is MNHEY and CDR2 SVGAGI. The CDR3 spans 14 residues. CDR3 region: CASRQTGVGQPQHF. CDR3 nucleotides: TGTGCCAGCAGGCAAACAGGGGTTGGACAGCCCCAGCATTTT.

This clone has a single count. J is TRBJ2-3 and V is TRBV6-5; 7 bases match TRBD2. This CDR3 contains 16 residues. Losses at the gene ends were 2 bases for V and 3 bases for J; bases not matched to a gene: 8. Germline V CDR1 and CDR2: MNHEY, SVGAGI. The CDR3 bases are TGTGCCAGCAGTTACATGGGGGGAGGGTCTACAGATACGCAGTATTTT. Encoded protein: CASSYMGGGSTDTQYF.

With regard to this clone: Germline and junction disagree at one end, which may indicate a read error. This rearrangement joins TRBV6-5 to TRBJ1-6; no clear D. CDR1 is MNHEY and CDR2 is SVGAGI in the germline V gene. This CDR3 contains 14 residues. The CDR3 here is CASSYLSSNSPLHF. Written as DNA, the CDR3 is TGTGCCAGCAGTTACCTTTCCTCTAATTCACCCCTCCACTTT.

Comment on this clone: Other DNA sequences from this sample encode an identical CDR3 as well. The CDR3 sequence: CASSLRLAEFNEQFF. The CDR3 DNA reads as TGTGCCAGCAGCTTACGGCTAGCGGAGTTCAATGAGCAGTTCTTC. The genes are TRBV7-3 and TRBJ2-1; 7 bases agree with TRBD2. This CDR3 has 15 amino acids. Trimming at V came to 2 bases and at J to 6 bases, leaving 7 bases not matched to a gene. Germline V gene data show CDR1 as SGHTA and CDR2 as FQGTGA.

The chain carries TRBV11-2 and TRBJ1-1; possible D gene TRBD1, 6 bases. Between the trimmed V and J ends, which lost 0 bases and 1 base, there was a span of 15 bases. CDR3 length: 17 amino acids. Looked up from germline, CDR1 is SGHAT and CDR2 is FQNNGV. The CDR3 sequence is CASSLDPMDRENTEAFF. CDR3 nucleotides: TGTGCCAGCAGCTTAGATCCCATGGACAGAGAGAACACTGAAGCTTTCTTT.

This clone appeared a few times. The chain recombines TRBV29-1 with TRBJ2-7; D may be TRBD2 (6 bases). This CDR3 is 14 amino acids long. Trimming removed 7 bases from V and 2 bases from J, with 18 bases in between. CDR1 is SQVTM, CDR2 ANQGSEA, per germline. The CDR3 DNA sequence: TGCAGCGCCCGAGCGGGCCCTGAAACCTACGAGCAGTACTTC. Translating it yields CSARAGPETYEQYF.

The V call is TRBV30, the J call TRBJ1-2; 7 bases are shared with TRBD1. Germline V gives CDR1 GTSNPN, CDR2 SVGIG (reference sequence). The CDR3 extends over 12 amino acids. J lost 5 bases, V lost 4 bases, and 4 bases had no gene match. CDR3 sequence: CAWTGGKYGYTF. In DNA form, the CDR3 reads TGTGCCTGGACAGGGGGAAAATATGGCTACACCTTC.

This chain links TRBV18 with TRBJ2-7; 8 bases are shared with TRBD1. CDR1 and CDR2 from the germline V gene are KGHSH and LQKENI. Trimming cost V 2 bases and J 2 bases; bases outside gene matches: 8. CDR3 length: 16 amino acids. CDR3 amino acids: CASSPEEDRVTYEQYF. The CDR3, as DNA: TGTGCCAGCTCACCAGAGGAGGACAGGGTCACCTACGAGCAGTACTTC.

The chain joins TRBV7-3 to TRBJ2-2, with D maybe TRBD2 (6 bases). The CDR3 consists of 17 residues. Trimming took 5 bases from V and 0 from J, leaving 16 bases between them. Germline V gene data show CDR1 as SGHTA and CDR2 as FQGTGA. The CDR3, as DNA: TGTGCCAGCAGCCCCAAGCTAGCGCCCGCGAACACCGGGGAGCTGTTTTTT. This sequence encodes CASSPKLAPANTGELFF.

CDR3 region: CASSDLDRSNTEAFF. In nucleotides, the CDR3 is TGTGCCAGCAGTGATTTGGACAGGTCGAACACTGAAGCTTTCTTT. The chain combines TRBV25-1 with TRBJ1-1; TRBD1 agrees at 7 bases. The CDR3 loop spans 15 amino acids. V was clipped by 3 bases and J by 1 base; unmatched bases: 5. The germline V gene encodes CDR1 MGHDK and CDR2 SYGVNS.

The rearrangement links TRBV5-1 to TRBJ2-7, with D tentatively TRBD2 (6 bases). The CDR3 spans 14 residues. The germline gives CDR1 SGHRS, CDR2 YFSETQ. V was shortened by 3 bases and J by 2 bases, with 12 bases between the two germline ends. CDR3 in DNA: TGCGCCAGCAGCTACCAGGGACTGACCTACGAGCAGTACTTC. Protein product: CASSYQGLTYEQYF.

The chain recombines TRBV29-1 with TRBJ1-3, with D perhaps TRBD1 (6 bases). The germline V gene has CDR1 SQVTM and CDR2 ANQGSEA. The CDR3 consists of 12 residues. V was pared by 3 bases and J by 4 bases, with 7 bases between. The CDR3: CSVDRGGNTIYF. The CDR3 nucleotides read TGCAGCGTTGACAGGGGCGGAAACACCATATATTTT. The variable domain in full, completed from reference TRBV29-1 and TRBJ1-3, reads SAVISQKPSRDICQRGTSLTIQCQVDSQVTMMFWYRQQPGQSLTLIATANQGSEATYESGFVIDKFPISRPNLTFSTLTVSNMSPEDSSIYLCSVDRGGNTIYFGEGSWLTVV.

This clone has only one observation. The gene calls are TRBV7-9 and TRBJ2-1; 12 bases line up with TRBD2. V lost 5 bases to trimming and J lost 4 bases; unmatched junction nucleotides: 3. The germline V gene has CDR1 SEHNR and CDR2 FQNEAQ (reference sequence). The CDR3 extends over 15 amino acids. The CDR3 DNA follows: TGTGCCAGCAGCCGGACTAGCGGGGATTACAATGAGCAGTTCTTC. It codes for CASSRTSGDYNEQFF.

In this sample, this clone turned up once. The chain is built from TRBV19 and TRBJ2-5; D unresolved. The CDR3 has 13 residues. V dropped 3 bases and J dropped 5 bases, with 10 bases sitting between them. In germline, CDR1 is LNHDA, CDR2 SQIVND (reference sequence). The CDR3 here is CASSIFVRETQYF. In DNA form, the CDR3 reads TGTGCCAGTAGTATCTTCGTGCGGGAGACCCAGTACTTC.

This chain links TRBV30 with TRBJ2-4, with D uncertain. V shed 2 bases and J shed 0 bases, with 5 bases lying between them. The germline CDR1 and CDR2 sequences are GTSNPN and SVGIG (reference sequence). The CDR3 totals 13 residues. The CDR3 coding sequence is TGTGCCTGGAGTCTAGGAGCCAAAAACATTCAGTACTTC. This translates into CAWSLGAKNIQYF.

This clone was picked up one time. This chain uses TRBV6-2 or TRBV6-3 with TRBJ1-1; a weak D match, TRBD1 (6 bases). There are 14 residues in the CDR3. CDR1 and CDR2 (germline): MNHEY, SVGEGT. The germline V and J ends were trimmed by 5 bases and 7 bases, with 17 bases remaining between them. Here the CDR3 DNA reads TGTGCCAGCAGTGAGACAGGAAAAGGGGGTGAAGCTTTCTTT. It codes for CASSETGKGGEAFF.